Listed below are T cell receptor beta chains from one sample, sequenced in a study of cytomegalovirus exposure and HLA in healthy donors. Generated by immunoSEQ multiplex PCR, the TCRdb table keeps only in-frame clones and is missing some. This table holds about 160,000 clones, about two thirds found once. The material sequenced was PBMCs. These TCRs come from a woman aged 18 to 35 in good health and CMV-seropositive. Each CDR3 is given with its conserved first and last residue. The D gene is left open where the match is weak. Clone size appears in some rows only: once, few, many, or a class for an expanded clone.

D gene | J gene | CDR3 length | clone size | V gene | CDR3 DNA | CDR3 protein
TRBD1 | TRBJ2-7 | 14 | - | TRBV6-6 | TGTGCCAGCAGTGCCGGGACAGGGGTATACGAGCAGTACTTC | CASSAGTGVYEQYF
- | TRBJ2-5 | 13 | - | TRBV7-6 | TGTGCCAGCGGTTCACAGAGCCCGGGGGCCCAGTACTTC | CASGSQSPGAQYF
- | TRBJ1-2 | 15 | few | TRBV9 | TGTGCCAGCAGCGTAGGGGGGCGAATTGACTATGGCTACACCTTC | CASSVGGRIDYGYTF
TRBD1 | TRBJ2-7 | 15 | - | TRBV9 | TGTGCCAGCAGCACCGGACAGGCGAGCTCCTACGAGCAGTACTTC | CASSTGQASSYEQYF
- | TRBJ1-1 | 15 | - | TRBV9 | TGTGCCAGCAGTCAACAGGGAGGGGTCAGCACTGAAGCTTTCTTT | CASSQQGGVSTEAFF
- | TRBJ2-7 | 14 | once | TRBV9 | TGTGCCAGCAGCGTAGTTGGGCAGTCCTACGAGCAGTACTTC | CASSVVGQSYEQYF
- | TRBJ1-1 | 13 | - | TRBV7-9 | TGTGCCAGCAGCTTATTAACTAACACTGAAGCTTTCTTT | CASSLLTNTEAFF
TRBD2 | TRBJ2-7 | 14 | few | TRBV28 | TGTGCCAGCAGTTTATCGGGGGGGCATTACGAGCAGTACTTC | CASSLSGGHYEQYF
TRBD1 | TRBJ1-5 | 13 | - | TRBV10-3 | TGTGCCAGCCAGGCAGGGGGTCGTCAGCCCCAGCATTTT | CASQAGGRQPQHF
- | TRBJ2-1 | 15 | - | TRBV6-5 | TGTGCCAGCAGTTACTCCGACAGTTACGCCAATGAGCAGTTCTTC | CASSYSDSYANEQFF
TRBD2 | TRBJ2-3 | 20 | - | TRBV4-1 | TGCGCCAGCAGCCGACCCCCCGGGACTAGCGGGAGGGTAATCACAGATACGCAGTATTTT | CASSRPPGTSGRVITDTQYF
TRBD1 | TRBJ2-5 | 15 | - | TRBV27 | TGTGCCAGCAGCCGGACAGGGGGCGCTTTCGTGACCCAGTACTTC | CASSRTGGAFVTQYF
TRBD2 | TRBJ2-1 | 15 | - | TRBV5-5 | TGTGCCAGCAGTTCGACTAGAGCGGGAGCCAATGAGCAGTTCTTC | CASSSTRAGANEQFF
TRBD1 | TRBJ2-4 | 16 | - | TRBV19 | TGTGCCAGTAGTATAGGGGACAGGGGAGCCAAAAACATTCAGTACTTC | CASSIGDRGAKNIQYF
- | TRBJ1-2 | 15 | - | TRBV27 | TGTGCCAGCAGTTTATCGGAGGGCTCTCCCTATGGCTACACCTTC | CASSLSEGSPYGYTF
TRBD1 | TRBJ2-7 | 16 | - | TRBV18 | TGTGCCAGCTCACCACGGGGGACAGGGAGCTTTTACGAGCAGTACTTC | CASSPRGTGSFYEQYF
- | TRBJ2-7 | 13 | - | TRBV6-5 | TGTGCCAGCAGTTACTCATACTCCTACGAGCAGTACTTC | CASSYSYSYEQYF
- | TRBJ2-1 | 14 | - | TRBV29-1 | TGCAGCGTTGATACGCAACAGCGTAGGGGTGAGCAGTTCTTC | CSVDTQQRRGEQFF
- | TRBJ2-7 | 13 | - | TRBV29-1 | TGCAGCGCAGTGGGACAACCGTCCTACGAGCAGTACTTC | CSAVGQPSYEQYF
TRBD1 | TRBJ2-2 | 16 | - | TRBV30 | TGTGCCTGGAGTGCAGACAGGGGCTATAACACCGGGGAGCTGTTTTTT | CAWSADRGYNTGELFF
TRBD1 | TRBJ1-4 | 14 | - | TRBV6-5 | TGTGCCAGCACCTCAACAGGGGGCGTAGGAAAACTGTTTTTT | CASTSTGGVGKLFF
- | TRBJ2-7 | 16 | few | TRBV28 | TGTGCCAGCAGCCTCCCTTGGGGAGACGCAGCCTACGAGCAGTACTTC | CASSLPWGDAAYEQYF
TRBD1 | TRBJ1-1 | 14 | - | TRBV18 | TGTGCCAGCTCATTGGGACAGGGGGCCACTGAAGCTTTCTTT | CASSLGQGATEAFF
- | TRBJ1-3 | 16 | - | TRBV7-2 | TGTGCCAGCAGCTTGATTCGGTCCAGGTCTGGAAACACCATATATTTT | CASSLIRSRSGNTIYF
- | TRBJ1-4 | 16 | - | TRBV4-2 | TGTGCCAGCAGCCCCCAAGCACGTGCAACTAATGAAAAACTGTTTTTT | CASSPQARATNEKLFF
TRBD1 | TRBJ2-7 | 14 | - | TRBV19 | TGTGCCACCGCCCCTGGGACAGCCATCTACGAGCAGTACTTC | CATAPGTAIYEQYF
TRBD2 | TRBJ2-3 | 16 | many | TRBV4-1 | TGCGCCAGCAGCCAGCGATGGGGGGGTTTGGGGGATACGCAGTATTTT | CASSQRWGGLGDTQYF
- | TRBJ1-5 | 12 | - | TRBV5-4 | TGTGCCAGCAGCTTTGGGGGGGGCCCCCAGCATTTT | CASSFGGGPQHF
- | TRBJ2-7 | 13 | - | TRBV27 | TGTGCCAGCAGTTTAGGGGGGGCAGGTGAGCAGTACTTC | CASSLGGAGEQYF
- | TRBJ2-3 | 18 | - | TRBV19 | TGTGCCAGTAGTTCCTATTTTGGGGAGGCAGTTAGCACAGATACGCAGTATTTT | CASSSYFGEAVSTDTQYF
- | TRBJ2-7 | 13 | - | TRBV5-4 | TGTGCCAGCACGAGCACTGCCACTAACGAGCAGTACTTC | CASTSTATNEQYF
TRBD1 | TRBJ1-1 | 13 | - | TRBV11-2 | TGTGCCAGCAGCCTAGCACAGGGGGTCGAAGCTTTCTTT | CASSLAQGVEAFF
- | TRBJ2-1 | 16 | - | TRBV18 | TGTGCCAGCTCAGTACTTCTCACCGGGAGCAGTAATGAGCAGTTCTTC | CASSVLLTGSSNEQFF
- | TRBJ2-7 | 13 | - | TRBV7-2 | TGTGCCAGCAGCTTAGTAGGGGCCTACGAGCAGTACTTC | CASSLVGAYEQYF
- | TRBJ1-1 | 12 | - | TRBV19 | TGTGCCAGTAGTCCAATGAACACTGAAGCTTTCTTT | CASSPMNTEAFF
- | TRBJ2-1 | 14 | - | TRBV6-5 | TGTGCCAGCCGACAGGGCGGGGTAAGCAATGAGCAGTTCTTC | CASRQGGVSNEQFF
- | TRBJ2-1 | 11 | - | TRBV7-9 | TGTGCCAGCAGCCGAAGGGGAGAGCAGTTCTTC | CASSRRGEQFF
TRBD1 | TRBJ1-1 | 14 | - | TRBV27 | TGTGCCAGCAGTGTGACAGGGCAGAACACTGAAGCTTTCTTT | CASSVTGQNTEAFF
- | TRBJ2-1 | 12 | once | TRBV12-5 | TGTGCTAGTGGCCTCTACAGGGAAGGGCAGTTCTTC | CASGLYREGQFF
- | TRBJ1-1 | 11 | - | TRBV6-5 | TGTGCCAGCAGTCGCCTAGGTGTAGCTTTCTTT | CASSRLGVAFF
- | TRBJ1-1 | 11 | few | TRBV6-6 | TGTGCCAGCAGTCCCTACACTGAAGCTTTCTTT | CASSPYTEAFF
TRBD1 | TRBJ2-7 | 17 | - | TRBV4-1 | TGCGCCAGCAGCCAATGGGGGACAGGGGTAGGATCCTACGAGCAGTACTTC | CASSQWGTGVGSYEQYF
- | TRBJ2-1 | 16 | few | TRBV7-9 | TGTGCCAGCAGCTTAATGCCCCCGAGCTCCTACAATGAGCAGTTCTTC | CASSLMPPSSYNEQFF
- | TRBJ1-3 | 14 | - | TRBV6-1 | TGTGCCAGCAGTGAAGTCGGGAACGGAAACACCATATATTTT | CASSEVGNGNTIYF
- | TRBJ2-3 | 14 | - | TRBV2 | TGTGCCAGCAGTGTGGTTCTAGCGTCCGATACGCAGTATTTT | CASSVVLASDTQYF
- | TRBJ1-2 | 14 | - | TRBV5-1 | TGCGCCAGCAGTATCCGGGGGGGGGACTATGGCTACACCTTC | CASSIRGGDYGYTF
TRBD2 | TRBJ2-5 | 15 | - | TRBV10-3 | TGTGCCATCAGTGAAAGCGGGAGGGTCGGGGAGACCCAGTACTTC | CAISESGRVGETQYF